This T cell receptor (beta chain) is drawn from a study of PD-1 blockade in classical Hodgkin lymphoma. Time point in this sample: cycle 4 day 1 (C4D1), after less than 7 weeks of nivolumab. Every one of the patients relapsed after autologous stem cell transplantation (brentuximab vedotin exposure was variable). CD4+ T cells were purified from thawed PBMCs by negative selection. Assay used: immunoSEQ multiplex PCR; TCRdb lists only in-frame clones, some missing. The sample has roughly 20,000 clones, roughly four fifths seen once. V lost 6 bases and J lost 1, with 12 bases in between. The CDR3 is made up of 14 amino acids. Per the germline V gene, CDR1 is MNHEY and CDR2 is SVGAGI.

The sequencing used CD4+ T cells from blood, collected before the fourth cycle of nivolumab. The V call is TRBV6-5, the J call TRBJ1-1; possibly TRBD1 for D (5 bases). The source is a human donor with classical Hodgkin lymphoma. The CDR3 loop is CASRPSDRNTEAFF. CDR3 nucleotide sequence: TGTGCCAGCAGACCCTCTGACAGGAACACTGAAGCTTTCTTT.